The T cell receptor beta chain under discussion was sequenced for a study of blood T cell repertoires in COVID-19. Overall study: The United States, Italy and Spain supplied acute and convalescent COVID-19 samples.

Germline CDR1 is SGHTA and CDR2 is FQGNSA. Trimming cost V 1 base and J 4 bases, with 13 bases left between them. The CDR3 extends over 16 amino acids. Produced via immunoSEQ multiplex PCR; TCRdb's table is partial and in-frame only. Of fewer than 250,000 clones in the sample, almost 85% were seen once. The source material was peripheral blood. The V call is TRBV7-2, the J call TRBJ2-2; weak D call: TRBD2 (5 bases). The origin of this receptor is a woman aged 80 or over with acute or convalescent COVID-19. The CDR3 sequence is CASSLVNRGVTGELFF. CDR3 DNA sequence: TGTGCCAGCAGCTTAGTTAATCGGGGAGTCACCGGGGAGCTGTTTTTT.